Below are 11 T cell receptor beta chains sequenced from a single sample in a study of regulatory T cells in long-lasting Graves disease. Combining iRepertoire HTBI primers with Arm-PCR of CDR3 regions, the authors built TCR beta libraries. TCRdb recomputed calls from the multiplex PCR reads with MiXCR, one row per CDR3 protein. The top ten clones hold about 25% of a sample with about 440,000 distinct CDR3 sequences, over 15% of them seen once. Time point defined: newly diagnosed GD, antithyroid drugs for less than 3 months. The authors made the TCR library using RNA they extracted from PBMCs. These data also featured in a second study, about T cells in Graves' hyperthyroidism and ophthalmopathy.

Here the sequenced sample was peripheral blood mononuclear cells (PBMCs), taken at new diagnosis, from a patient treated with antithyroid drugs. Receptor source: a woman under 30 with Graves disease.

CDR3 nucleotides: TGTGCCAGCACTTCCTGGCGCTACGAGCAGTACTTC. It yields the protein CASTSWRYEQYF. This sequence joins TRBV28 and TRBJ2-7; no clear D. This CDR3 has 12 amino acids. V shed 7 bases and J shed 3 bases, with 10 bases lying between them. The germline gives CDR1 MDHEN, CDR2 SYDVKM.

There are many counts of this clonotype. The V gene is TRBV6-1, the J gene TRBJ2-7, with D possibly matching TRBD2 (5 bases). Germline-derived CDR1 and CDR2 are MNHNS and SASEGT. The germline V and J ends were trimmed by 3 bases and 0 bases, with 15 bases remaining between them. This CDR3 region has 16 residues. CDR3 DNA: TGTGCCAGCAGTGACCCAGAGCGACGGGGCTCCTACGAGCAGTACTTC. Protein: CASSDPERRGSYEQYF.

V and J are TRBV15 and TRBJ2-7, with 7 bases identical to TRBD2. Losses at the gene ends were 0 bases for V and 0 bases for J; bases not matched to a gene: 2. The CDR3 is 15 residues long. Germline CDR1 is LNHNV and CDR2 is YYDKDF (reference sequence). The CDR3 loop reads CATSREGGVSYEQYF. CDR3 nucleotides: TGTGCCACCAGCAGAGAGGGGGGGGTCTCCTACGAGCAGTACTTC.

This clonotype was seen a few times. The chain joins TRBV12-3 or TRBV12-4 to TRBJ1-1; tentatively, D is TRBD1 (6 bases). Trimming removed 3 bases at V and 3 bases at J, with 11 bases between. The CDR3 length is 14 residues. The CDR3 DNA reads as TGTGCCAGCAGTTTCAACAGGGCGGACACTGAAGCTTTCTTT. Translation gives CASSFNRADTEAFF.

This clonotype was found many times. The chain couples TRBV19 to TRBJ2-1; TRBD1 matches at 7 bases. Trimming removed 6 bases from V and 3 bases from J; junction bases left unmatched: 8. Germline CDR1 is LNHDA and CDR2 is SQIVND (reference sequence). The CDR3 spans 15 residues. This CDR3 is CASSSRDSHYNEQFF. In DNA, the CDR3 is TGTGCCAGTAGCTCAAGGGACAGCCACTACAATGAGCAGTTCTTC.

In this sample, this clonotype turned up many times. The CDR3 sequence is CASSSYGLAGGREQYF. CDR3 bases: TGTGCCAGCAGTTCCTACGGACTAGCGGGAGGGCGTGAGCAGTACTTC. The rearrangement uses TRBV27 and TRBJ2-7, with TRBD2 matching over 15 bases. This CDR3 is 16 amino acids long. V trimming: 4 bases; J trimming: 7 bases; junction bases outside the gene matches: 8. CDR1 is MNHEY, CDR2 SMNVEV, per germline (reference sequence).

This clonotype was found many times. The chain employs TRBV6-5 and TRBJ2-5, with D perhaps assigned TRBD1 or TRBD2 (6 bases each). Germline V gene lookup returns CDR1 MNHEY and CDR2 SVGAGI. The CDR3 extends over 14 amino acids. The V gene lost 2 bases and the J gene lost 5 bases, with 12 bases spanning the gap. CDR3 DNA: TGTGCCAGCAGTTACCGGTTAGGGGGGGAGACCCAGTACTTC. It codes for CASSYRLGGETQYF.

The gene calls are TRBV15 and TRBJ2-2; 12 bases line up with TRBD2. The ends lost 2 bases at V and 5 bases at J; junction bases unmatched: 3. The CDR3 extends over 16 amino acids. The germline V gene has CDR1 LNHNV and CDR2 YYDKDF (reference sequence). The CDR3 DNA is TGTGCCACCAGCAGAAGACTAGCGGGAGTTACCGGGGAGCTGTTTTTT. Encoded protein: CATSRRLAGVTGELFF.

This clonotype has more than one count but fewer than ten. This chain connects TRBV28 to TRBJ1-2; D gene uncertain. Trimming left V 5 bases short and J 1 base short, with 11 bases between. Germline assignment: CDR1 MDHEN and CDR2 SYDVKM. The CDR3 sequence is 14 residues long. The CDR3 region has the DNA TGTGCCAGCAGTCAAACGCGCGATAACTATGGCTACACCTTC. It codes for CASSQTRDNYGYTF.

Many counts were recorded for this clonotype. The chain carries TRBV2 and TRBJ2-5; tentatively, D is TRBD1 or TRBD2 (5 bases each). Germline CDR1 and CDR2: SNHLY and FYNNEI. V lost 8 bases, J lost 1 base, and 14 bases lay in between. The CDR3 has 14 residues. As DNA, the CDR3 is TGTGCCAGCGCCCTGGGGGAGTCCCAAGAGACCCAGTACTTC. Residues: CASALGESQETQYF.

A word on this clonotype: A much larger clone lies a single base off, so this may be a read error. The V and J genes are TRBV2 and TRBJ2-4; D is perhaps TRBD1 (5 bases). Germline V gives CDR1 SNHLY, CDR2 FYNNEI. This CDR3 region has 15 residues. The ends were cut back, 2 bases at V and 13 bases at J, with 21 bases in the middle. In DNA, the CDR3 is TGTGCCAGCAGTGAAAGTACGATTGGGGCCTATGAGCAGTACTTC. It codes for CASSESTIGAYEQYF.